This T cell receptor beta chain was profiled in a study of blood T cell repertoires in COVID-19. In the study overall: Samples representing acute and convalescent COVID-19 were sourced from the United States, Italy and Spain. PBMCs, B-cell-depleted T cells, or T cells provided the cDNA or gDNA that made up the material.

Original data processing: Reference gene primer amplification yielded estimated nucleated cell counts. Repertoires were generated with immunoSEQ multiplex PCR, while TCRdb's copy carries only in-frame clones and drops some. V, J and clone size were drawn from that table, and D and trimming were deduced from the DNA. Of roughly 290,000 clones detected, around 91% appear once; the ten largest clones hold around 13%. This CDR3 comprises 16 residues. V gave up 6 bases and J gave up 2 bases; unmatched junction bases: 10. Germline CDR1 is MNHEY and CDR2 is SVGAGI. The sequenced sample consisted of peripheral blood. The genes are TRBV6-5 and TRBJ2-1; 7 nucleotides align to TRBD1. The clonotype originates from a woman in her sixties with acute or convalescent COVID-19. The CDR3 bases are TGTGCCAGCAGCTACGACAGGGTGCAGACCTACAATGAGCAGTTCTTC. Translated, it gives CASSYDRVQTYNEQFF.